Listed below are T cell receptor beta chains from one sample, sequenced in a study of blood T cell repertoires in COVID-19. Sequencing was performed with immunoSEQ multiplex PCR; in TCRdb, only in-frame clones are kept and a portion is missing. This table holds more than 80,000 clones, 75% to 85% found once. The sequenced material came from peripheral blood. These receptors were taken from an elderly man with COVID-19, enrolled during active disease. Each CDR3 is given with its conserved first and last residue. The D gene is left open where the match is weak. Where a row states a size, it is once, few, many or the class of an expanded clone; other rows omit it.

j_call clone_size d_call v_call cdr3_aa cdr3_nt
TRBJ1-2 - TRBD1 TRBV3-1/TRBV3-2 CASSQDRTGSYGYTF TGTGCCAGCAGCCAAGATCGGACAGGCTCCTATGGCTACACCTTC
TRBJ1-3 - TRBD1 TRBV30 CAWSVVEGQGSGNTIYF TGTGCCTGGAGTGTAGTCGAAGGACAGGGCTCTGGAAACACCATATATTTT
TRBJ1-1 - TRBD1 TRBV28 CASSSTGGNTEAFF TGTGCCAGCAGTTCGACAGGGGGTAACACTGAAGCTTTCTTT
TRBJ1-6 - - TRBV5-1 CASSLQGGNHSPLHF TGCGCCAGCAGCTTGCAGGGAGGTAATCATTCACCCCTCCACTTT
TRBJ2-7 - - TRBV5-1 CASSNQPDTSYEQYF TGCGCCAGCAGCAACCAACCTGACACTTCCTACGAGCAGTACTTC
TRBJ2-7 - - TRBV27 CAKPGHPSYEQYF TGTGCTAAACCGGGACACCCCTCCTACGAGCAGTACTTC
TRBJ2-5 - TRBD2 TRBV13 CASSLAGGRQETQYF TGTGCCAGCAGCTTAGCGGGAGGGCGGCAAGAGACCCAGTACTTC
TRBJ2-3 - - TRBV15 CATSRGLSEDTDTQYF TGTGCCACCAGCAGGGGACTTAGCGAAGACACAGATACGCAGTATTTT
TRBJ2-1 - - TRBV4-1 CASSQGLASSYNEQFF TGCGCCAGCAGCCAAGGACTGGCGAGCTCCTACAATGAGCAGTTCTTC
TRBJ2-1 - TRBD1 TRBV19 CASSERTGPFLDNEQFF TGTGCCAGTAGTGAACGGACAGGGCCCTTTTTGGACAATGAGCAGTTCTTC
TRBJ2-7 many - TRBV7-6 CASSLGGLVSYEQYF TGTGCCAGCAGCTTAGGGGGGCTAGTCTCCTACGAGCAGTACTTC
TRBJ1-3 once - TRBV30 CAWDARGRFGNTIYF TGTGCCTGGGACGCTCGTGGGAGGTTTGGAAACACCATATATTTT
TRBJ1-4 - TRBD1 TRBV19 CASSQTGTGRRSF TGTGCCAGTAGCCAAACAGGGACAGGGCGGAGATCTTTT
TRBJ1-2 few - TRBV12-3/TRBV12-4 CASSFRGGYGYTF TGTGCCAGCAGTTTTCGGGGGGGGTATGGCTACACCTTC
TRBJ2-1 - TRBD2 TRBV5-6 CASSPGLAGDWRYNEQFF TGTGCCAGCAGCCCGGGACTAGCGGGAGACTGGCGGTACAATGAGCAGTTCTTC
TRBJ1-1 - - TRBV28 CASSPEGFWTEAFF TGTGCCAGCAGCCCGGAGGGTTTTTGGACTGAAGCTTTCTTT
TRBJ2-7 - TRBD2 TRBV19 CASSIVAGTNYEQYF TGTGCCAGTAGTATAGTGGCAGGGACTAACTACGAGCAGTACTTC
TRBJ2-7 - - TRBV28 CASRTGGSSYEQYF TGTGCCAGCAGAACCGGCGGCAGCTCCTACGAGCAGTACTTC
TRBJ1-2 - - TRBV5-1 CASSLGGTQGGYTF TGCGCCAGCAGCTTGGGTGGGACACAGGGCGGCTACACCTTC
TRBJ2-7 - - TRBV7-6 CASSLNNGPGVNTYEQYF TGTGCCAGCAGCTTAAATAACGGTCCAGGGGTAAACACCTACGAGCAGTACTTC
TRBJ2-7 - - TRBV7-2 CASTPGEWSYEQYF TGTGCCAGCACCCCGGGGGAGTGGTCCTACGAGCAGTACTTC
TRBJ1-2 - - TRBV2 CASSTQVYTF TGTGCCAGCAGTACACAGGTATACACCTTC
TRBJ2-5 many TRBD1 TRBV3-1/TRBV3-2 CASSHGTGQETQYF TGTGCCAGCAGCCACGGGACAGGCCAAGAGACCCAGTACTTC
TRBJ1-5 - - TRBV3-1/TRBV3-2 CASSQVSQGPNSNQPQHF TGTGCCAGCAGCCAAGTGTCTCAGGGGCCGAATAGCAATCAGCCCCAGCATTTT
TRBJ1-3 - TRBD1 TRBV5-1 CASSLAGSGGSGNTIYF TGCGCCAGCAGCTTGGCGGGTTCAGGGGGCTCTGGAAACACCATATATTTT
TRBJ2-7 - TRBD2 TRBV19 CASSRRLAGVTEQYF TGTGCCAGTTCAAGGAGGTTAGCGGGAGTCACCGAGCAGTACTTC
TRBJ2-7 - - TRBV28 CASSMRTVQPYEQYF TGTGCCAGCAGTATGCGGACAGTTCAGCCCTACGAGCAGTACTTC
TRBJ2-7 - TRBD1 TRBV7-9 CASSPEAGGYEQYF TGTGCCAGCAGCCCCGAGGCAGGGGGATACGAGCAGTACTTC
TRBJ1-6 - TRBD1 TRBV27 CASNNLQGADNSPLHF TGTGCCAGCAATAACTTACAGGGGGCTGATAATTCACCCCTCCACTTT
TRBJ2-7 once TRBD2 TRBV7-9 CASSFSASGSLYEQYF TGTGCCAGCAGCTTTTCAGCTAGCGGGAGTCTTTACGAGCAGTACTTC
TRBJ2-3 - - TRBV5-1 CASSFSGADTQYF TGCGCCAGCAGCTTTTCGGGGGCAGATACGCAGTATTTT
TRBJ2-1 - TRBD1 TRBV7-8 CASSLGQGDVNEQFF TGTGCCAGCAGCCTCGGGCAGGGGGACGTAAATGAGCAGTTCTTC
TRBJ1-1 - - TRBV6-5 CASSPPGGGTEAFF TGTGCCAGCAGTCCTCCCGGGGGTGGGACTGAAGCTTTCTTT
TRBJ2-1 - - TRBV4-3 CASRHSGDHSNEQFF TGCGCCAGCAGACACTCGGGGGATCACTCTAATGAGCAGTTCTTC
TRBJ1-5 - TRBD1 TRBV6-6 CASSQRRGRNQPQHF TGTGCCAGCAGTCAACGCAGGGGGCGAAATCAGCCCCAGCATTTT
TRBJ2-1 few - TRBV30 CAWSVRRTSSHNEQFF TGTGCCTGGAGTGTACGCCGAACTAGCAGTCACAATGAGCAGTTCTTC
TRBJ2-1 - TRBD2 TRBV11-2 CASSLVPGRGDNEQFF TGTGCCAGCAGCTTAGTTCCCGGGAGGGGGGACAATGAGCAGTTCTTC
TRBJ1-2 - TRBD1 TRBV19 CASSRDGTGGRDGYTF TGTGCCAGTAGTCGAGACGGGACAGGAGGTAGGGATGGCTACACCTTC
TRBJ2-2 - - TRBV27 CASSLERRAGELFF TGTGCCAGCAGTTTAGAGAGGAGGGCCGGGGAGCTGTTTTTT
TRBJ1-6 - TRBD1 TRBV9 CASSAGAGTELSPLHF TGTGCCAGCAGCGCCGGGGCCGGGACAGAGTTGTCACCCCTCCACTTT
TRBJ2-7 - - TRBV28 CASSAPGNLGEQYF TGTGCCAGCAGTGCCCCCGGGAATCTTGGTGAGCAGTACTTC
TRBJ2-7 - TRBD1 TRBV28 CASSSGGRMTYEQYF TGTGCCAGCAGCTCAGGGGGCCGGATGACCTACGAGCAGTACTTC
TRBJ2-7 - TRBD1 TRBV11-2 CASSSDRGRSYEQYF TGTGCCAGCAGCTCAGACAGGGGAAGGTCCTACGAGCAGTACTTC
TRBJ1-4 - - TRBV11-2 CASSSQNLATNEKLFF TGTGCCAGCAGCTCGCAAAACTTAGCAACTAATGAAAAACTGTTTTTT
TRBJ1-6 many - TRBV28 CASSPDGDYNSPLHF TGTGCCAGCAGTCCGGACGGGGACTATAATTCACCCCTCCACTTT
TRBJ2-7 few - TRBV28 CASSPTQDGSEQYF TGTGCCAGCAGCCCGACTCAAGACGGGAGCGAGCAGTACTTC
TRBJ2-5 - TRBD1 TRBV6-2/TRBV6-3 CASSYSTQGASETQYF TGTGCCAGCAGTTACTCGACTCAGGGGGCGAGTGAGACCCAGTACTTC
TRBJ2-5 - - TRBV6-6 CASNLLRDKETQYF TGTGCCAGCAACCTACTCAGGGACAAAGAGACCCAGTACTTC
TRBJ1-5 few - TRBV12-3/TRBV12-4 CASSLESQPQHF TGTGCCAGCAGTTTGGAGAGTCAGCCCCAGCATTTT
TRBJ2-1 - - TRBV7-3 CASSGNRNEQFF TGTGCCAGCAGCGGAAACAGGAATGAGCAGTTCTTC